The source of this T cell receptor beta chain is a study of cytomegalovirus exposure and HLA in healthy donors (dated by TCRdb to about 2017). The study in broad terms: According to a later analysis, the 120 or so validation repertoires were produced on the same platform as the 666 repertoires of the first cohort. The study was designed to test whether signatures of past pathogen exposure could be identified by cataloging public T cell receptors. Along with the approximately 700-subject first cohort, a separate validation cohort of 120 different subjects was used. To predict cytomegalovirus infection status, the study combined high-throughput TCR immunosequencing, statistical association of individual TCRs with disease status, and machine learning. Overall study results and their limits: The authors suggested that the approach could potentially be extended to other disease states and immunological phenotypes. In vitro tests confirmed that a few of the cytomegalovirus-associated TCR beta chains recognize cytomegalovirus antigens. Across donors, most TCR sequences were observed very rarely, whereas some public TCRs were present in many individuals. Of the cluster scores, roughly 95% were above 0 in a later analysis, which found that TCRs clustered in the first cohort also tended to co-occur in the 110 or so validation repertoires. A total of 164 TCR beta chains were listed by the study as associated with cytomegalovirus. Cytomegalovirus status was reported to be diagnosed by the classifier with high specificity and sensitivity in both the original and validation cohorts. The validation cohort had no HLA typing available for a later analysis, so co-occurrence within that cohort was assessed over all 130 or so repertoires.

Donors formed part of the validation cohort, which comprised 120 subjects and was distinct from the first cohort of 666 subjects. About this clone: Its antigen is not yet known. No much larger clonotype is one base removed from it; base qualities were not supplied.

V is shortened by 4 bases, J by 4 bases, and the region joining them spans 19 bases. The CDR3 goes from the cysteine to the phenylalanine over 16 residues. Only CDR3 DNA is held: 48 bases, read in frame from base 1. The germline V gene yields SGHRS for CDR1 and YFSETQ for CDR2. Library prep was done by the immunoSEQ multiplex PCR assay. The authors' pipeline ran thus. To diagnose cytomegalovirus status from the catalog of TCR beta chain sequences, a statistical classification framework was built. The source is immuneACCESS, and TCRdb retained only in-frame sequences with V and J called. Part of the clones is not carried over; for the studies checked, unresolved V genes explain less than half of this, and the remainder is unexplained. V and J calls and clone size are given by that table; D and trimming were obtained from the DNA. Within this sample are about 130,000 clones, with roughly 87% of them counted one time only. The ten largest clones add up to more than 0.95% of the sample.

The sequenced sample was PBMCs. The rearrangement combines TRBV5-1 with TRBJ2-3, and the D gene may be TRBD1, 5 bases matching. This TCR was recovered from a woman aged 18-29 years in good health and CMV-seronegative. Here the CDR3 is given as CASSLPQASGSDTQYF. The DNA sequence is TGCGCCAGCAGCCTCCCACAGGCCTCGGGCTCAGATACGCAGTATTTT. Outside the CDR3, residues come from the reference TRBV5-1 and TRBJ2-3 proteins, so the full variable domain is: KAGVTQTPRYLIKTRGQQVTLSCSPISGHRSVSWYQQTPGQGLQFLFEYFSETQRNKGNFPGRFSGRQFSNSRSEMNVSTLELGDSALYLCASSLPQASGSDTQYFGPGTRLTVL.